This T cell receptor beta chain appears in the sequencing data of a study of cytomegalovirus exposure and HLA in healthy donors. Study outcomes and limitations: Upon later analysis, TCR association rates were observed to vary by HLA locus, being highest for DRB1 and lowest for HLA-C. A list of around 150 TCR beta chains associated with cytomegalovirus was given.

Donors showed nominal health when sampled, although they likely had unrecorded immune exposures. This CDR3 has 13 residues. Germline-derived CDR1 and CDR2 are MNHEY and SVGAGI. With 0 bases removed from V and 13 bases from J, the gap between germline ends came to 10 bases. It was with 60 Vbeta and 13 Jbeta primers that the PCR ran. Clones were sequenced by immunoSEQ multiplex PCR, and TCRdb holds only the in-frame ones, with some missing. In the table there are around 140,000 clones, 78% of which are singletons. Notes on this clone: The target antigen is unknown.

The sequenced sample consisted of PBMCs. The receptor was derived from a female donor in good health and CMV-seronegative. The gene calls are TRBV6-5 and TRBJ1-6, with unresolved D. The CDR3 sequence is CASSYSYEGPLHF. In DNA, the CDR3 is TGTGCCAGCAGTTACTCGTATGAGGGTCCCCTCCACTTT.